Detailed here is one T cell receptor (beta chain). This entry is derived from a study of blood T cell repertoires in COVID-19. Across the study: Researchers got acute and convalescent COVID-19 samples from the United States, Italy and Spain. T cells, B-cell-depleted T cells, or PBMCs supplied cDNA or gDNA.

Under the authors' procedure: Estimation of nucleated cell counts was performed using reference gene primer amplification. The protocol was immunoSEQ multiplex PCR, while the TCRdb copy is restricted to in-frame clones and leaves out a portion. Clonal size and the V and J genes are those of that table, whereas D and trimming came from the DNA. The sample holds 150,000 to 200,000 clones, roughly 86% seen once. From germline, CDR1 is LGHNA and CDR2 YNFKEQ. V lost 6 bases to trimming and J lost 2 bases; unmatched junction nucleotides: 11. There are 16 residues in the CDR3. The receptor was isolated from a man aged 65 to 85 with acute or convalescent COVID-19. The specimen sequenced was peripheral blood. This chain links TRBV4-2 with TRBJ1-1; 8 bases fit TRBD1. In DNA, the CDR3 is TGTGCCAGCAGTCCCGGACAGGGAAGGGGTAACACTGAAGCTTTCTTT. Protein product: CASSPGQGRGNTEAFF.